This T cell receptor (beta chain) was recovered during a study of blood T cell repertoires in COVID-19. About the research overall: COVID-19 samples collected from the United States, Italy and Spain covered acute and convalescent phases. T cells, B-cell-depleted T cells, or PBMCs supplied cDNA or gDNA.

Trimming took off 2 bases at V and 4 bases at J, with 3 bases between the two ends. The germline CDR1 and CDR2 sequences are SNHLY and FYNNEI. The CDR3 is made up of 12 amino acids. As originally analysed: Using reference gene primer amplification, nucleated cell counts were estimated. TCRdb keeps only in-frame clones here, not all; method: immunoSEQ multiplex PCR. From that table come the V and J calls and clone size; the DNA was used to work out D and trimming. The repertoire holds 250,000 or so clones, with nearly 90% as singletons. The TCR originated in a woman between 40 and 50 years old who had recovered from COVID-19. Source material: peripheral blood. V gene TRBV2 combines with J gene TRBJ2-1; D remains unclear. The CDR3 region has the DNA TGTGCCAGCAGTGAATTATACAATGAGCAGTTCTTC. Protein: CASSELYNEQFF.